This TCR beta chain appears in the sequencing data of a study of cytomegalovirus exposure and HLA in healthy donors. For the study at large: Earlier work reported 90 million to 120 million unique TCR beta sequences from 150 million to 200 million T cells.

This clone was counted a few times. PCR primers comprised 60 Vbeta and 13 Jbeta primers. This table comes from immunoSEQ multiplex PCR, and its TCRdb copy is limited to in-frame clones, with some not included. The table has some 85,000 clones, roughly 80% seen once. Between the trimmed V and J ends, which lost 1 base and 3 bases, there was a span of 7 bases. Germline CDR1 and CDR2: SGHKS and YYEKEE (reference sequence). The CDR3 runs 13 residues. Those who donated were healthy bone marrow donors. The chain combines TRBV5-5 with TRBJ1-2; D call uncertain. The specimen was PBMCs. The TCR comes from a man in his thirties or forties in good health and CMV-seronegative. The CDR3 is CASSLSQYYGYTF. In nucleotides, the CDR3 is TGTGCCAGCAGCTTGTCACAGTACTATGGCTACACCTTC.